These 4 T cell receptor beta chains originate from one sample sequenced in a study of blood T cells in healthy people across ages. The second PCR ran about 6 to 11 cycles with a sample-barcoded 5' primer and J-beta primers. Using its own MiXCR run on the 5' RACE reads, TCRdb lists one record per CDR3 protein. Of around 1,000,000 distinct CDR3 sequences in the sample, under 30% were seen once. These sequences were also reported in another study, on T cells of mothers and their children.

The sequenced material came from blood. These receptors originate from a girl aged 2-10 years in good health.

As to this clonotype: One end of the junction does not line up with germline, which may come from a read error. V usage is TRBV5-8 and J usage is TRBJ1-5; D unresolved. CDR1 is SGHTS and CDR2 is YDEGEE in the germline V gene. The CDR3 extends over 16 amino acids. This CDR3 is CASNLGEGGGNQPQHF. For the CDR3, the DNA is TGTGCCAGCAACTTGGGAGAGGGAGGAGGCAATCAGCCCCAGCATTTT.

This clonotype was counted a few times. The chain recombines TRBV18 with TRBJ2-5; the D call may be TRBD1 or TRBD2 (5 bases each). The CDR3 sequence is 14 residues long. Trimming cost V 3 bases and J 11 bases, with 19 bases left between them. Per germline, CDR1 KGHSH and CDR2 LQKENI. The CDR3 region is CASSPKTGAWEQYF. In DNA, the CDR3 is TGTGCCAGCTCACCGAAAACCGGGGCCTGGGAGCAGTACTTC.

This rearrangement joins TRBV19 to TRBJ2-3; the D gene is possibly TRBD1 (7 bases). Germline V gene data show CDR1 as LNHDA and CDR2 as SQIVND (reference sequence). The CDR3 consists of 14 residues. The V gene lost 7 bases and the J gene lost 1 base, with 12 bases spanning the gap. CDR3 bases: TGTGCCAGTAAGGCGGGACAGCGCACAGATACGCAGTATTTT. Protein product: CASKAGQRTDTQYF.

The chain combines TRBV28 with TRBJ1-2; D uncertain. The CDR3 extends over 11 amino acids. Germline V gene lookup returns CDR1 MDHEN and CDR2 SYDVKM. V lost 10 bases to trimming and J lost 6 bases, with 12 bases between them. The CDR3 DNA sequence: TGTGCCATCTCTATGGGAGATGGCTACACCTTC. It codes for CAISMGDGYTF.